The table lists the clone carrying this T cell receptor (beta chain) with a few counts. Its antigen remains unidentified. The entry originates in a study of T-cell reconstitution after alpha-beta-depleted transplantation in children. This CDR3 has 15 residues. Germline V gene data show CDR1 as MDHEN and CDR2 as SYDVKM. V gave up 5 bases and J gave up 9 bases; unmatched junction bases: 10. Unique molecular identifiers were used in preparing the TCRbeta library. TCRdb re-derived calls from the PCR reads in MiXCR, one entry per CDR3 protein. The sample consists of fewer than 550,000 distinct CDR3 sequences, approximately 10% of them appearing once. Study-level results: Surviving recipient T cells and thymic progenitors produced the high day-60 TCRbeta diversity seen in some patients. As was reported, about two months after transplant, alpha-beta T cells came from several hundred expanded graft clones. By one year post-transplant, T-cell counts and diversity largely arose from T cells that were newly produced.

The chain combines TRBV28 with TRBJ2-3; TRBD1 matches at 11 bases. The sample in question was PBMCs, mostly from graft donor cells, obtained 180 days after TCRalphabeta/CD19-depleted stem cell transplant. This clonotype was sampled from a female patient between 2 and 10 years old who had a stem cell transplant for aplastic anemia, so the T cells may come from the graft donor. Here the CDR3 reads CASSQSGTGGMTQYF. The CDR3 coding sequence is TGTGCCAGCAGTCAGTCCGGGACAGGGGGAATGACGCAGTATTTT.